This T cell receptor (beta chain) is drawn from a study of a mutant IDH1 vaccine in newly diagnosed glioma. This clone was seen only once. No antigen is known for it. Profiled with immunoSEQ multiplex PCR; TCRdb holds only in-frame clones, not every one. Altogether some 80,000 clones are present, 75% to 90% being singletons, with the ten largest covering over 0.7%. V was pared by 4 bases and J by 2 bases, with 15 bases of the junction left unmatched. The CDR3 sequence is 17 residues long. The V gene's germline CDR1 is SGHRS and CDR2 YFSETQ. Stated time point: week 23, last vaccination. Every vaccine dose comprised 300 ug of mutant IDH1 20-mer peptide plus topical imiquimod. Each donor presented with a new WHO grade 3 or 4 astrocytoma that tested IDH1-mutant and showed ATRX loss.

The chain is built from TRBV5-1 and TRBJ2-7, with 7 bases lining up with TRBD2. The clonotype originates from a woman aged 50 to 60 with glioma. The sequenced sample was PBMCs, obtained from a glioma patient whose treatment included an IDH1 peptide vaccine. For the CDR3, the DNA is TGCGCCAGCAGCCCCCAGCGCACTAGCGTACCTCCCTACGAGCAGTACTTC. As protein: CASSPQRTSVPPYEQYF.